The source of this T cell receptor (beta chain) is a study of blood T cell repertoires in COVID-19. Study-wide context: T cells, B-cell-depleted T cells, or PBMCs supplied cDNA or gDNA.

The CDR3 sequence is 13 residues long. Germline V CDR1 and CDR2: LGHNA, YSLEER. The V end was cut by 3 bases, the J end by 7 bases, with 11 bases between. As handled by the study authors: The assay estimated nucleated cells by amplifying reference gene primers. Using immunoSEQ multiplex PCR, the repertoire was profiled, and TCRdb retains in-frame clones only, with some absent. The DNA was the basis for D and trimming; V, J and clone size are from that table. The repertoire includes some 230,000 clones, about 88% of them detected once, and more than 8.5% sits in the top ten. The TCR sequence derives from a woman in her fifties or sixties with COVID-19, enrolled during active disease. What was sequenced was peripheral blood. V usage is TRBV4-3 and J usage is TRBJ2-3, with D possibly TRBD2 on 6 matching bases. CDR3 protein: CASSQGRLNTQYF. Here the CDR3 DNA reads TGCGCCAGCAGCCAGGGGAGGCTGAATACGCAGTATTTT.